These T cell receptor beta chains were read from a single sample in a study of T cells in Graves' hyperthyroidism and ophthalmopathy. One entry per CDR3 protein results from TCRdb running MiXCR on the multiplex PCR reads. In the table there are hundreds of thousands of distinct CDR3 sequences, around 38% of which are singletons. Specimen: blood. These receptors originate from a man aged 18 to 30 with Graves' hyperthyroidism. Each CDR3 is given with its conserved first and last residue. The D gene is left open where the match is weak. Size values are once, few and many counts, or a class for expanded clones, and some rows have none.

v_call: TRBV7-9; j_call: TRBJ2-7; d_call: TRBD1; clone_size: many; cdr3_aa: CASRAGTAYEQYF; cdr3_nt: TGTGCCAGCAGGGCCGGGACAGCCTACGAGCAGTACTTC
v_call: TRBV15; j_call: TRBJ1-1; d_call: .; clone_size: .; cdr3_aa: CATSRGTSAGMNTEAFF; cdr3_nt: TGTGCCACCAGCAGAGGGACAAGTGCAGGGATGAACACTGAAGCTTTCTTT
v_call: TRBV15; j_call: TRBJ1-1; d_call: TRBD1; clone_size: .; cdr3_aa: CATSTGPTGGEAFF; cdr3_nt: TGTGCCACCAGCACCGGGCCCACAGGGGGTGAAGCTTTCTTT
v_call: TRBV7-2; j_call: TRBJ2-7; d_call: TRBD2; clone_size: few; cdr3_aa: CASSQDGLAETYEQYF; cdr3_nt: TGTGCCAGCAGCCAAGATGGACTAGCGGAAACCTACGAGCAGTACTTC
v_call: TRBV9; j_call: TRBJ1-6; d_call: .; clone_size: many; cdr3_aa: CASSVGQAVNSPLHF; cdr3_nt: TGTGCCAGCAGCGTAGGACAGGCCGTGAATTCACCCCTCCACTTT
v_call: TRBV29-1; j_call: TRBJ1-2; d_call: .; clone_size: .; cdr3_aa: CSVETDLYGYTF; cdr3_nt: TGCAGCGTTGAAACCGACCTGTATGGCTACACCTTC
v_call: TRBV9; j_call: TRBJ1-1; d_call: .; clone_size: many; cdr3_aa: CASSVDGAVNTEAFF; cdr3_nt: TGTGCCAGCAGCGTAGATGGGGCCGTGAACACTGAAGCTTTCTTT
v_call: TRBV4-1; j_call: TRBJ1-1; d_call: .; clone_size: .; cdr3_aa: CASSQGDIPTEAFF; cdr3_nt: TGCGCCAGCAGCCAAGGGGACATTCCCACTGAAGCTTTCTTT
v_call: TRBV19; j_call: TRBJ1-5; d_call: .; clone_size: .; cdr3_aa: CASSAGGPGPQHF; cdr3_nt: TGTGCCAGTAGTGCAGGCGGACCGGGGCCCCAGCATTTT
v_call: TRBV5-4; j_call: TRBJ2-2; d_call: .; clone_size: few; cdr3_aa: CASSLVQPNTGELFF; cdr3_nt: TGTGCCAGCAGCTTGGTCCAGCCGAACACCGGGGAGCTGTTTTTT
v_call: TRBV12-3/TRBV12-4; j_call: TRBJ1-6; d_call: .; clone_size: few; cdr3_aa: CASSRGGGSPLHF; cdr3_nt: TGTGCCAGCAGCCGAGGAGGGGGTTCACCCCTCCACTTT